This T cell receptor (beta chain) was recorded in a study of beta chain features in type 1 diabetes. Study-wide background: Patients and healthy donors were similar in age, gender and cell yields.

The isolated RNA, all of it, was reverse transcribed, so expressed TCRB transcripts were what got sequenced. Clones were read by immunoSEQ multiplex PCR, and TCRdb kept only the in-frame ones, dropping some. The sample has under 450,000 clones, about 15% seen once. This clone showed up just a few times. Germline CDR1 and CDR2: LGHNA and YSLEER. Trimming removed 5 bases at V and 2 bases at J, with 16 bases between. The CDR3 extends over 16 amino acids. The genes are TRBV4-3 and TRBJ2-4; perhaps D is TRBD1 or TRBD2 (5 bases each). Sequencing was carried out using naive CD4+ T cells from blood. The sequence was obtained from a man aged 25 to 40 in good health. The CDR3 DNA reads TGCGCCAGCAGCAACCGGACCGGGACCCCCAAAAACATTCAGTACTTC. Protein sequence: CASSNRTGTPKNIQYF.